Ten or more counts support the clone carrying this T cell receptor beta chain. The record originates from a study of metastatic and nonmetastatic thyroid tumors. No treatment of any kind had been given to any patient before thyroid surgery. Using MiXCR, TCRdb reanalyzed the PCR reads. This sample has tens of thousands of clones, with roughly an eighth found just once. CDR1 and CDR2 from the germline V gene are KGHDR and SFDVKD. This CDR3 spans 16 amino acids. The V and J ends lost 3 bases and 2 bases, in that order; junction bases with no gene match: 7. This clonotype was sampled from a male donor with papillary thyroid cancer or a benign thyroid nodule (not recorded which). Some clones in this sample may be carry-over from other donors' samples. The chain links TRBV24-1 to TRBJ2-3; 7 positions match TRBD2. The sample consisted of blood. In nucleotides, the CDR3 is TGTGCCACCAGTGATCCTTCGGGACTATTCACAGATACGCAGTATTTT. It translates to CATSDPSGLFTDTQYF.